The next 21 T cell receptor beta chains were all read from a single sample in a study of T cell responses to AZD1222 COVID-19 vaccine. The repertoire was sequenced with immunoSEQ multiplex PCR; TCRdb's copy has only in-frame clones and lacks some. This table holds about 110,000 clones, approximately 88% found once. The sequences come from peripheral blood, collected 28 days after the second AZD1222 dose. The receptors originated from an adult who received the AZD1222 COVID-19 vaccine.

The chain is built from TRBV9 and TRBJ2-2, with D unclear. V was pared by 8 bases and J by 1 base, with 6 bases between. The CDR3 sequence is 12 residues long. CDR1 is SGDLS, CDR2 YYNGEE, per germline. CDR3 region: CASQGNTGELFF. In DNA, the CDR3 is TGTGCCAGTCAAGGGAACACCGGGGAGCTGTTTTTT.

The gene calls are TRBV5-1 and TRBJ1-1; no clear D. The CDR3 runs to 13 residues. Trimming removed 1 base at V and 0 bases at J, with 4 bases between. Germline CDR1 is SGHRS and CDR2 is YFSETQ. The CDR3 is CASSLTLNTEAFF. The CDR3 DNA follows: TGCGCCAGCAGCTTGACTCTGAACACTGAAGCTTTCTTT. Variable domain in full (rest from reference TRBV5-1 and TRBJ1-1): KAGVTQTPRYLIKTRGQQVTLSCSPISGHRSVSWYQQTPGQGLQFLFEYFSETQRNKGNFPGRFSGRQFSNSRSEMNVSTLELGDSALYLCASSLTLNTEAFFGQGTRLTVV.

The chain employs TRBV6-5 and TRBJ2-2; no clear D. The CDR3 spans 13 residues. In germline, CDR1 is MNHEY, CDR2 SVGAGI. Trimming took off 9 bases at V and 0 bases at J, with 8 bases between the two ends. The CDR3 DNA follows: TGTGCCAGTAGGTGGGCGAACACCGGGGAGCTGTTTTTT. Translation: CASRWANTGELFF.

The chain is built from TRBV25-1 and TRBJ1-4; possibly TRBD1 for D (6 bases). The germline V and J ends were trimmed by 4 bases and 12 bases, with 21 bases remaining between them. The CDR3 spans 15 residues. Per the germline V gene, CDR1 is MGHDK and CDR2 is SYGVNS. CDR3 bases: TGTGCCAGCAGTGGTCTGGGGGCCGATAATTGGGAACTGTTTTTT. This gives the protein CASSGLGADNWELFF.

This chain links TRBV27 with TRBJ2-7, with 7 bases aligning to TRBD1. The CDR3 extends over 14 amino acids. CDR1 and CDR2 from the germline V gene are MNHEY and SMNVEV (reference sequence). V was clipped by 2 bases and J by 7 bases; unmatched bases: 8. CDR3: CASSLIAGGWEQYF. Here the CDR3 DNA reads TGTGCCAGCAGTTTAATTGCAGGGGGATGGGAGCAGTACTTC.

This clone was found a few times. The V call is TRBV7-2, the J call TRBJ2-5; possibly TRBD2 for D (6 bases). The CDR3 length is 14 residues. Deletions cut 5 bases from V and 5 bases from J, with 15 bases between. Per germline, CDR1 SGHTA and CDR2 FQGNSA. CDR3 amino acids: CASSLSGLQETQYF. The CDR3 DNA is TGTGCCAGCAGCCTCTCGGGACTTCAGGAGACCCAGTACTTC.

The rearrangement uses TRBV7-9 and TRBJ2-1, with D perhaps matching TRBD1 (5 bases). The CDR3 loop spans 12 amino acids. CDR1 is SEHNR, CDR2 FQNEAQ, per germline (reference sequence). V was clipped by 1 base and J by 8 bases, with 6 bases between them. CDR3 DNA: TGTGCCAGCAGCTTAGGGGGCTATGAGCAGTTCTTC. Translated: CASSLGGYEQFF.

V is TRBV14 and J is TRBJ2-7; TRBD1 agrees at 9 bases. Germline CDR1 reads SGHDN; CDR2 reads FVKESK. V gave up 3 bases and J gave up 3 bases; unmatched junction bases: 6. CDR3 length: 15 amino acids. The CDR3 is CASSHPGQGLYEQYF. The CDR3 nucleotides read TGTGCCAGCAGCCACCCGGGACAGGGTCTCTACGAGCAGTACTTC.

The rearrangement links TRBV10-3 to TRBJ2-1; 7 bases fit TRBD2. With V trimmed by 2 bases and J by 3 bases, 1 base remained unmatched. The CDR3 runs 14 residues. CDR1 is ENHRY and CDR2 is SYGVKD in the germline V gene. CDR3 bases: TGTGCCATCAGTGAGGGGACTATCTACAATGAGCAGTTCTTC. Translation gives CAISEGTIYNEQFF.

The chain couples TRBV7-2 to TRBJ1-2, with TRBD1 identical over 8 bases. Germline V CDR1 and CDR2: SGHTA, FQGNSA. CDR3 length equals 15 residues. Losses at the gene ends were 1 base for V and 4 bases for J; bases not matched to a gene: 5. The CDR3 loop is CASSLGGQVAYGYTF. In DNA form, the CDR3 reads TGTGCCAGCAGCTTAGGGGGACAGGTCGCCTATGGCTACACCTTC. Based on the CDR3 plus reference TRBV7-2 and TRBJ1-2, the full variable domain is GAGVSQSPSNKVTEKGKDVELRCDPISGHTALYWYRQSLGQGLEFLIYFQGNSAPDKSGLPSDRFSAERTGGSVSTLTIQRTQQEDSAVYLCASSLGGQVAYGYTFGSGTRLTVV.

CDR3 residues: CASSQGVVQPQHF. The DNA for the CDR3 is TGTGCCAGCAGCCAAGGCGTAGTGCAGCCCCAGCATTTT. J is TRBJ1-5 and V is TRBV3-1 (or the pseudogene TRBV3-2); the D is unclear. CDR3 length: 13 residues. Looked up from germline, CDR1 is LGHDT and CDR2 is YNNKEL (reference sequence). V shed 1 base and J shed 7 bases, with 8 bases lying between them.

This chain joins TRBV6-1 and TRBJ2-1; 7 bases align to TRBD2. Trimming removed 2 bases from V and 9 bases from J; junction bases left unmatched: 7. Germline assignment: CDR1 MNHNS and CDR2 SASEGT. The CDR3 consists of 14 residues. CDR3 sequence (DNA): TGTGCCAGCAGTGAAATCACTAGCGTCGGTGAGCAGTTCTTC. This sequence encodes CASSEITSVGEQFF.

V gene TRBV6-4 combines with J gene TRBJ2-5; D is undetermined. CDR1 and CDR2 (germline): MRHNA, SNTAGT. V was clipped by 6 bases and J by 5 bases, with 13 bases between them. The length of the CDR3 is 13 residues. CDR3 in amino acids: CASSPRPLETQYF. As DNA, the CDR3 is TGTGCCAGCAGCCCCAGACCTTTGGAGACCCAGTACTTC.

V usage is TRBV7-9 and J usage is TRBJ1-5; D remains unclear. Germline values: CDR1 SEHNR, CDR2 FQNEAQ (reference sequence). Deletions cut 3 bases from V and 3 bases from J, with 9 bases between. The CDR3 sequence is 14 residues long. The CDR3 sequence: CASSFGATNQPQHF. The CDR3 DNA reads as TGTGCCAGCAGCTTCGGAGCTACCAATCAGCCCCAGCATTTT.

This chain connects TRBV14 to TRBJ2-2; D is undetermined. CDR3 length: 13 residues. Trimming cost V 4 bases and J 4 bases, with 7 bases left between them. Germline loops: CDR1 SGHDN, CDR2 FVKESK. The CDR3: CASSRYSTGELFF. In DNA form, the CDR3 reads TGTGCCAGCAGCCGATACTCCACCGGGGAGCTGTTTTTT.

The chain joins TRBV7-7 to TRBJ2-1; 8 bases line up with TRBD1. The CDR3 is made up of 14 amino acids. V lost 4 bases and J lost 5; bases outside the gene matches: 4. CDR1 and CDR2 from the germline V gene are SSHAT and FNYEAQ (reference sequence). Written as DNA, the CDR3 is TGTGCCAGCAGCTCTGACAGGGGACACAATGAGCAGTTCTTC. It yields the protein CASSSDRGHNEQFF.

This clone has a handful of counts. The chain recombines TRBV3-1 (or the pseudogene TRBV3-2) with TRBJ2-7; D remains unclear. Trimming stripped 1 base from V and 2 bases from J, with 6 bases between. The CDR3 extends over 13 amino acids. Germline V lookup: CDR1 LGHDT, CDR2 YNNKEL (reference sequence). The CDR3 reads CASSQGQPYEQYF. In nucleotides, the CDR3 is TGTGCCAGCAGCCAAGGTCAGCCCTACGAGCAGTACTTC.

This chain connects TRBV6-2 or TRBV6-3 to TRBJ1-6; no clear D. The CDR3 is 14 residues long. The V and J ends lost 6 bases and 9 bases respectively, with 15 bases between them. Per the germline V gene, CDR1 is MNHEY and CDR2 is SVGEGT. As DNA, the CDR3 is TGTGCCAGCAGCCGAACCGGGCCATCTTCACCCCTCCACTTT. Its protein is CASSRTGPSSPLHF.

The chain links TRBV20-1 to TRBJ1-4; D may be TRBD1 (6 bases). Germline loops: CDR1 DFQATT, CDR2 SNEGSKA (reference sequence). This CDR3 contains 11 residues. V shed 5 bases and J shed 8 bases, with 9 bases lying between them. CDR3 in amino acids: CSADQGEKLFF. The DNA of the CDR3 is TGCAGTGCTGACCAGGGGGAAAAACTGTTTTTT.

The V call is TRBV28, the J call TRBJ1-2, with 9 bases aligning to TRBD1. This CDR3 has 14 residues. Trimming cost V 6 bases and J 2 bases; bases outside gene matches: 4. Germline-derived CDR1 and CDR2 are MDHEN and SYDVKM. The CDR3 region has the DNA TGTGCCAGCAGAAAGGACAGGGGCAACTATGGCTACACCTTC. This sequence encodes CASRKDRGNYGYTF.

This clone was counted only a few times. The chain employs TRBV19 and TRBJ1-2; 8 nucleotides match TRBD1. This CDR3 comprises 13 residues. The germline CDR1 and CDR2 sequences are LNHDA and SQIVND (reference sequence). J gave up 7 bases and V 3 bases, and 4 bases lay outside the gene matches. CDR3 sequence reads: CASSMGQAGGYTF. The CDR3 coding sequence is TGTGCCAGTAGTATGGGACAGGCGGGTGGCTACACCTTC.